The 24 T cell receptor beta chains below all came from one sample that was sequenced in a study of T cell clonotyping in hematopoietic cell transplantation. Profiled with immunoSEQ multiplex PCR; TCRdb holds only in-frame clones, not every one. This table has nearly 70,000 clones, about 93% appearing once. The sample consisted of peripheral blood mononuclear cells. The source is a man aged 45-60 years in good health. Some clones in this sample may be carry-over from other donors' samples.

The genes are TRBV2 and TRBJ2-5, with D tentatively TRBD2 (5 bases). Trimming stripped 6 bases from V and 1 base from J, with 12 bases between. From germline, CDR1 is SNHLY and CDR2 FYNNEI. The CDR3 consists of 14 residues. CDR3 nucleotides: TGTGCCAGCAGGGACTTCACGGGCCAAGAGACCCAGTACTTC. Residues: CASRDFTGQETQYF.

This chain connects TRBV7-7 to TRBJ2-5; TRBD1 agrees at 8 bases. Per the germline V gene, CDR1 is SSHAT and CDR2 is FNYEAQ (reference sequence). With V trimmed by 2 bases and J by 5 bases, 7 bases remained unmatched. CDR3 length: 15 amino acids. Here the CDR3 reads CASSLKTGVGETQYF. The CDR3 DNA is TGTGCCAGCAGCTTAAAGACAGGGGTTGGGGAGACCCAGTACTTC.

The rearrangement joins TRBV10-3 to TRBJ1-1; perhaps TRBD1 as D (6 bases). V lost 5 bases and J lost 11, with 24 bases in between. This CDR3 contains 15 residues. Germline CDR1 ENHRY, CDR2 SYGVKD. The CDR3 spells CAISPTLTASQGAFF. The CDR3 DNA sequence: TGTGCCATCAGTCCAACCCTGACAGCCTCTCAGGGGGCTTTCTTT.

The chain joins TRBV6-5 to TRBJ2-5; TRBD1 agrees at 7 bases. The end of the DNA aligns better with TRBJ2-7, so the J call may be wrong. The CDR3 consists of 14 residues. Germline assignment: CDR1 MNHEY and CDR2 SVGAGI. CDR3: CASSRTGLIYEQYF. In nucleotides, the CDR3 is TGTGCCAGCAGCCGGACAGGCCTGATCTACGAGCAGTACTTC.

This clone has only a few counts. The CDR3 DNA is TGCGCCAGCAGTCGGGGGACAGGGGGAGGGAGTGAAAAACTGTTTTTT. This gives the protein CASSRGTGGGSEKLFF. This rearrangement joins TRBV5-1 to TRBJ1-4; TRBD1 aligns across 11 bases. The trim removed 5 bases at V and 7 bases at J, leaving 10 bases unmatched. The length of the CDR3 is 16 residues. CDR1 SGHRS and CDR2 YFSETQ come from the germline V gene.

This sequence joins TRBV20-1 and TRBJ2-1; D is uncertain. The length of the CDR3 is 11 residues. Between the trimmed V and J ends, which lost 4 bases and 10 bases, there was a span of 11 bases. Germline CDR1 and CDR2: DFQATT and SNEGSKA (reference sequence). The CDR3 sequence: CSAIPVSEQFF. The CDR3 DNA reads as TGCAGTGCTATTCCCGTGAGCGAGCAGTTCTTC.

V is TRBV19 and J is TRBJ2-2; TRBD1 agrees at 7 bases. V lost 3 bases, J lost 4 bases, and 5 bases stayed unmatched. CDR1 is LNHDA and CDR2 is SQIVND in the germline V gene (reference sequence). The CDR3 contains 15 residues. The CDR3, as DNA: TGTGCCAGTAGTATTAAGGGGGCTTTCACCGGGGAGCTGTTTTTT. This codes for CASSIKGAFTGELFF.

V is TRBV2 and J is TRBJ1-5; D uncertain. The CDR3 contains 14 residues. From germline, CDR1 is SNHLY and CDR2 FYNNEI. V shed 3 bases and J shed 0 bases, with 6 bases lying between them. CDR3 protein: CASSDKDSNQPQHF. CDR3 coding DNA: TGTGCCAGCAGTGACAAAGATAGCAATCAGCCCCAGCATTTT.

V is TRBV6-5 and J is TRBJ1-6; no firm D call. V shed 10 bases and J shed 6 bases, with 19 bases lying between them. CDR3 length equals 15 residues. Per germline, CDR1 MNHEY and CDR2 SVGAGI. The CDR3 DNA reads as TGTGCCACAAATCCGGGTCCGGCCAGTAATTCACCCCTCCACTTT. Protein: CATNPGPASNSPLHF.

The V gene is TRBV15, the J gene TRBJ1-4; the D gene is possibly TRBD1 (5 bases). Trimming removed 8 bases at V and 10 bases at J, with 20 bases between. The CDR3 runs 14 residues. Germline V CDR1 and CDR2: LNHNV, YYDKDF (reference sequence). DNA of the CDR3: TGTGCCACCGCAAATGGGGCGTTGGGGGGAAAACTGTTTTTT. Amino acids: CATANGALGGKLFF.

In this sample, this clone turned up once. The chain carries TRBV7-9 and TRBJ1-2, with 7 bases matching TRBD1. The trim removed 1 base at V and 4 bases at J, leaving 6 bases unmatched. Germline assignment: CDR1 SEHNR and CDR2 FQNEAQ (reference sequence). This CDR3 is 15 amino acids long. CDR3: CASSLGQGISYGYTF. In nucleotides, the CDR3 is TGTGCCAGCAGCTTAGGACAGGGTATCAGCTATGGCTACACCTTC. Full variable domain (rest looked up from reference TRBV7-9 and TRBJ1-2): DTGVSQNPRHKITKRGQNVTFRCDPISEHNRLYWYRQTLGQGPEFLTYFQNEAQLEKSRLLSDRFSAERPKGSFSTLEIQRTEQGDSAMYLCASSLGQGISYGYTFGSGTRLTVV.

The chain joins TRBV2 to TRBJ1-2, with a tentative D call TRBD1 (6 bases). The CDR3 is 14 amino acids. V was shortened by 5 bases and J by 2 bases, with 12 bases between the two germline ends. Per germline, CDR1 SNHLY and CDR2 FYNNEI. DNA for the CDR3: TGTGCCAGCAGTCCACGGCAGGGGAACTATGGCTACACCTTC. Amino acid sequence: CASSPRQGNYGYTF. Using reference TRBV2 and TRBJ1-2 for the parts outside the CDR3, the full variable domain is EPEVTQTPSHQVTQMGQEVILRCVPISNHLYFYWYRQILGQKVEFLVSFYNNEISEKSEIFDDQFSVERPDGSNFTLKIRSTKLEDSAMYFCASSPRQGNYGYTFGSGTRLTVV.

V usage is TRBV28 and J usage is TRBJ1-5; TRBD1 agrees at 9 bases. Germline CDR1 and CDR2: MDHEN and SYDVKM. The CDR3 spans 15 residues. V gave up 3 bases and J gave up 4 bases; unmatched junction bases: 4. CDR3 in amino acids: CASSFLDRGNQPQHF. The DNA of the CDR3 is TGTGCCAGCAGTTTTCTGGACAGGGGTAATCAGCCCCAGCATTTT.

The V call is TRBV2, the J call TRBJ2-5; weak D call: TRBD2 (6 bases). Trimming removed 9 bases at V and 3 bases at J, with 11 bases between. The CDR3 is 12 residues long. The germline V gene has CDR1 SNHLY and CDR2 FYNNEI. CDR3 sequence: CARTLAEETQYF. DNA for the CDR3: TGTGCCAGGACACTAGCAGAAGAGACCCAGTACTTC.

This chain joins TRBV19 and TRBJ2-5; D uncertain. The CDR3 contains 13 residues. With 6 bases removed from V and 5 bases from J, the gap between germline ends came to 13 bases. Germline V gene sequence: CDR1 LNHDA, CDR2 SQIVND (reference sequence). CDR3 residues: CASSQLKEETQYF. In DNA form, the CDR3 reads TGTGCCAGTAGCCAACTCAAGGAGGAGACCCAGTACTTC.

The V and J genes are TRBV6-1 and TRBJ1-6; 7 bases line up with TRBD1. The CDR3 consists of 15 residues. CDR1 and CDR2 (germline): MNHNS, SASEGT. V lost 10 bases, J lost 0 bases, and 6 bases stayed unmatched. CDR3 nucleotides: TGTGCCACGAAGGGACAGAGCTCCTATAATTCACCCCTCCACTTT. Amino acids: CATKGQSSYNSPLHF.

The CDR3 DNA reads TGTGCCAGCAGTTTTTTGTATGAGGGGAACATTCAGTACTTC. Protein sequence: CASSFLYEGNIQYF. The V call is TRBV28, the J call TRBJ2-4; D is possibly TRBD1 or TRBD2 (5 bases each). The ends were cut back, 3 bases at V and 7 bases at J, with 13 bases in the middle. Germline values: CDR1 MDHEN, CDR2 SYDVKM. The CDR3 consists of 14 residues.

The chain joins TRBV28 to TRBJ1-1; TRBD1 matches at 7 bases. CDR1 is MDHEN, CDR2 SYDVKM, per germline. CDR3 length equals 15 residues. The junction had 3 bases not matched to a gene; V was cut back by 2 bases and J by 0 bases. The CDR3 nucleotides are TGTGCCAGCAGTTTAAACAGGGGCATGAACACTGAAGCTTTCTTT. Encoded protein: CASSLNRGMNTEAFF.

The V call is TRBV5-1, the J call TRBJ2-5; TRBD2 aligns across 11 bases. The CDR3 totals 15 residues. Germline CDR1 is SGHRS and CDR2 is YFSETQ. J lost 2 bases, V lost 3 bases, and 3 bases had no gene match. The DNA for the CDR3 is TGCGCCAGCAGCTGGGGACTAGCGGAGCAAGAGACCCAGTACTTC. It yields the protein CASSWGLAEQETQYF.

The CDR3 loop reads CASTTLIGTQPQHF. The CDR3 nucleotides read TGTGCCAGTACGACTCTTATCGGGACTCAGCCCCAGCATTTT. The chain uses TRBV19 and TRBJ1-5; perhaps TRBD1 as D (5 bases). The CDR3 totals 14 residues. With 7 bases removed from V and 6 bases from J, the gap between germline ends came to 16 bases. CDR1 is LNHDA, CDR2 SQIVND, per germline (reference sequence).

The chain has TRBV5-1 and TRBJ1-5, with D uncertain. The V gene's germline CDR1 is SGHRS and CDR2 YFSETQ. This CDR3 spans 15 amino acids. V gave up 0 bases and J gave up 7 bases, with 14 bases separating them. CDR3 sequence: CASSLAGWEGQPQHF. DNA of the CDR3: TGCGCCAGCAGCTTGGCCGGGTGGGAGGGACAGCCCCAGCATTTT.

The rearrangement uses TRBV30 and TRBJ1-1, with 12 positions matching TRBD1. V was clipped by 2 bases and J by 7 bases; unmatched bases: 17. Looked up from germline, CDR1 is GTSNPN and CDR2 is SVGIG (reference sequence). CDR3 length equals 18 residues. DNA of the CDR3: TGTGCCTGGAGTAAGGGGGGGACAGGGGGCTCCACGTCGGGTGAAGCTTTCTTT. Translated, it gives CAWSKGGTGGSTSGEAFF.

This rearrangement joins TRBV6-5 to TRBJ2-7; D uncertain. Germline assignment: CDR1 MNHEY and CDR2 SVGAGI. The CDR3 is made up of 14 amino acids. With 4 bases removed from V and 3 bases from J, the gap between germline ends came to 13 bases. The CDR3 sequence: CASSSTVKYYEQYF. CDR3 in DNA: TGTGCCAGCAGTTCCACGGTCAAGTACTACGAGCAGTACTTC.

The rearrangement links TRBV6-5 to TRBJ1-1; 7 nucleotides match TRBD1. CDR3 length: 14 residues. J lost 2 bases, V lost 6 bases, and 6 bases had no gene match. The V gene's germline CDR1 is MNHEY and CDR2 SVGAGI. CDR3 protein: CASSTGQRNTEAFF. The CDR3 coding sequence is TGTGCCAGCAGCACGGGACAGCGCAACACTGAAGCTTTCTTT.